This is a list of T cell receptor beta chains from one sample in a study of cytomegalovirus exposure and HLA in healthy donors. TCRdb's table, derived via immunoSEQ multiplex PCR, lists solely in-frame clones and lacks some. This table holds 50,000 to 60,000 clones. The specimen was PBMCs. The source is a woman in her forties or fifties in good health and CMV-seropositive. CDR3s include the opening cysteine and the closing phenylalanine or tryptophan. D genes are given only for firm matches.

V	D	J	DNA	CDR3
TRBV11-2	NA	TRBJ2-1	TGTGCCAGCAGCTTAGATTCATCCCCAAATGAGCAGTTCTTC	CASSLDSSPNEQFF
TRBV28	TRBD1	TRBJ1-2	TGTGCCAGCAGTTTAGAGAACAGGGGAGGTGGCTACACCTTC	CASSLENRGGGYTF
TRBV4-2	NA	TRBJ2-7	TGTGCCAGCAGCCAAGATGCGGGCATAGGCTCCTACGAGCAGTACTTC	CASSQDAGIGSYEQYF
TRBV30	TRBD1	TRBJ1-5	TGTGCCTGGAGTTGGTCACAGGGGCTAAATCAGCCCCAGCATTTT	CAWSWSQGLNQPQHF
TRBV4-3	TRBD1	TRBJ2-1	TGCGCCAGCAGCCAAGAGGGACAGGGGAGCTCCGACAATGAGCAGTTCTTC	CASSQEGQGSSDNEQFF
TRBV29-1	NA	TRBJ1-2	TGCAGCGTTGAAGTCGGGTATGGCTACACCTTC	CSVEVGYGYTF
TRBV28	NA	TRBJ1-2	TGTGCCAGCAGTTGGCGACGGGAAAGCTACACCTTC	CASSWRRESYTF
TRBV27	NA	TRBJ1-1	TGTGCCAGCAGTAACCCCTACCGGGGTGGCACTGAAGCTTTCTTT	CASSNPYRGGTEAFF
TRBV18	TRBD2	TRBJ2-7	TGTGCCAGCTCCCCTATAGCGGGGGGCGTCCACGAGCAGTACTTC	CASSPIAGGVHEQYF
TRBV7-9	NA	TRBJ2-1	TGTGCCAGCAGCTTATCCGAGGCCGATGAGCAGTTCTTC	CASSLSEADEQFF
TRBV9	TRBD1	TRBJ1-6	TGTGCCAGCAGCTTCGGGACAGGCAATAATTCACCCCTCCACTTT	CASSFGTGNNSPLHF
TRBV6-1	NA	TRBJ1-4	TGTGCCAGCACCCTGGTGACAGGTGAAAAACTGTTTTTT	CASTLVTGEKLFF
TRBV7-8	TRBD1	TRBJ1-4	TGTGCCAGCAGCTTAGAGGGCAGGGGGCCTACTAATGAAAAACTGTTTTTT	CASSLEGRGPTNEKLFF
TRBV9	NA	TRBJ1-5	TGTGCCAGCAGCCCCGGAGGTACAGGGAATCAGCCCCAGCATTTT	CASSPGGTGNQPQHF
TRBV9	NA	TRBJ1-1	TGTGCCAGCAGCGTAGAGCTCACTGAAGCTTTCTTT	CASSVELTEAFF
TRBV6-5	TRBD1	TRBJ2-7	TGTGCCAGCAGGGGGACAGGGACCTACGAGCAGTACTTC	CASRGTGTYEQYF
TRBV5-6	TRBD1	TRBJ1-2	TGTGCCAGCAGCGACGACAGGGGGCGGAACTATGGCTACACCTTC	CASSDDRGRNYGYTF
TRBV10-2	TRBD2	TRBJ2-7	TGCGCCAGCAGTGCCGGAGCGGGGGGCTACGAGCAGTACTTC	CASSAGAGGYEQYF
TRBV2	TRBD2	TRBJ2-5	TGTGCCAGCAGTGATGGGACTATACAAGAGACCCAGTACTTC	CASSDGTIQETQYF
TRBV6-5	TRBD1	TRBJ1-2	TGTGCCAGCAGTTACTCTCCAGGGGGGTATGGCTACACCTTC	CASSYSPGGYGYTF
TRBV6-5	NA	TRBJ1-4	TGTGCCAGCAGTTACAGCGGGAACGCATGGGAAAAACTGTTTTTT	CASSYSGNAWEKLFF
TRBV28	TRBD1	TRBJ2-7	TGTGCCAGCAGTATTTCAAAGACAGGGGGTTCGCGAGAGCAGTACTTC	CASSISKTGGSREQYF
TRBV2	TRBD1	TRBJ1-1	TGTGCCAGCAGTGAGGGGGACAGGGTCGACACTGAAGCTTTCTTT	CASSEGDRVDTEAFF
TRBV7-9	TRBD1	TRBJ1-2	TGTGCCAGCAGTGATACAGGGGATATAGGCTACACCTTC	CASSDTGDIGYTF
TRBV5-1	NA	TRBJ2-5	TGCGCCAGCAGCCTGTTGACAGGTCAAGAGACCCAGTACTTC	CASSLLTGQETQYF
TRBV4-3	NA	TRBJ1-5	TGCGCCAGCAGCCAAGGACAGCACCCCAATCAGCCCCAGCATTTT	CASSQGQHPNQPQHF
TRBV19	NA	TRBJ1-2	TGTGCCAGTAGTATAGAGGCAGGGGCTAACTATGGCTACACCTTC	CASSIEAGANYGYTF
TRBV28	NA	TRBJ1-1	TGTGCCAGCAGTTTCAACAGGAATAATTTGAACACTGAAGCTTTCTTT	CASSFNRNNLNTEAFF
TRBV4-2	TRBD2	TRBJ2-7	TGTGCCAGCAGCCAAGATCCGGGACTACCCTACGAGCAGTACTTC	CASSQDPGLPYEQYF
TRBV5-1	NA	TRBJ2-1	TGCGCCAGCAGCTTGCCTACAGACTACAATGAGCAGTTCTTC	CASSLPTDYNEQFF
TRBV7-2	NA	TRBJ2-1	TGTGCCAGCAGCTTTTTTCTAGGCTATGAGCAGTTCTTC	CASSFFLGYEQFF
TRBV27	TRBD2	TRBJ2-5	TGTGCCAGCATGCGAGCGGGGGCCGGGGGAGAGACCCAGTACTTC	CASMRAGAGGETQYF
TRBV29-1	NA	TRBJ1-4	TGCAGCGTTCGGCGGGCACCAGCGCCTAATGAAAAACTGTTTTTT	CSVRRAPAPNEKLFF
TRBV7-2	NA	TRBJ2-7	TGTGCCAGCAGCTTAGAAATTCGAGTTTTCGAGCAGTACTTC	CASSLEIRVFEQYF
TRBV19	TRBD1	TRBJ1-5	TGTGCCAGTAGTATAGGGACAGGGAGGACTCAGCCCCAGCATTTT	CASSIGTGRTQPQHF
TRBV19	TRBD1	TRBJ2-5	TGTGCCAGTAGTCCGAGGGACAGTTGGGAGACCCAGTACTTC	CASSPRDSWETQYF
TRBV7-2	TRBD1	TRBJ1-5	TGTGCCAGCAGCCGCGGACAGGGGCTCGGGCAGCCCCAGCATTTT	CASSRGQGLGQPQHF
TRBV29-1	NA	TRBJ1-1	TGCAGCGTTGAGGCAGGGCCCAGCACTGAAGCTTTCTTT	CSVEAGPSTEAFF
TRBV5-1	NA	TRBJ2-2	TGCGCCAGCAGCTTTCAGGGGACCGGGGAGCTGTTTTTT	CASSFQGTGELFF
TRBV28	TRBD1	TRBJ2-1	TGTGCCAGCAGTTTATCCGGGACAGGGTACAATGAGCAGTTCTTC	CASSLSGTGYNEQFF
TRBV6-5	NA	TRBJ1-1	TGTGCCATCTCCTCAGGAGGCACTGAAGCTTTCTTT	CAISSGGTEAFF
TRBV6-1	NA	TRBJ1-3	TGTGCCAGCAGCGGAGGGGGGGCGAACACCATATATTTT	CASSGGGANTIYF
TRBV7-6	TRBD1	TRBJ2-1	TGTGCCAGCAGCTTTGGGACAGGGAGGCTTAATGAGCAGTTCTTC	CASSFGTGRLNEQFF
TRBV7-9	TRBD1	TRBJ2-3	TGTGCCGGCAGCCCGGACAGGACAAACACAGATACGCAGTATTTT	CAGSPDRTNTDTQYF
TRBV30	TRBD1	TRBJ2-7	TGTGCCTGGAGTACCGGGACAGGGATTTACGAGCAGTACTTC	CAWSTGTGIYEQYF
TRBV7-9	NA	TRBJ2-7	TGTGCCAGCAGCTTAGGGCAGGGGCACACCCCTAACGAGCAGTACTTC	CASSLGQGHTPNEQYF
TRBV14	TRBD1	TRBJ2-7	TGTGCCAGCAGGGGACAGGGGTATGGTTACGAGCAGTACTTC	CASRGQGYGYEQYF
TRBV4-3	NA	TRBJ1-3	TGCGCCAGCAGCCAAGATTGGGCAGTCTCTGGAAACACCATATATTTT	CASSQDWAVSGNTIYF